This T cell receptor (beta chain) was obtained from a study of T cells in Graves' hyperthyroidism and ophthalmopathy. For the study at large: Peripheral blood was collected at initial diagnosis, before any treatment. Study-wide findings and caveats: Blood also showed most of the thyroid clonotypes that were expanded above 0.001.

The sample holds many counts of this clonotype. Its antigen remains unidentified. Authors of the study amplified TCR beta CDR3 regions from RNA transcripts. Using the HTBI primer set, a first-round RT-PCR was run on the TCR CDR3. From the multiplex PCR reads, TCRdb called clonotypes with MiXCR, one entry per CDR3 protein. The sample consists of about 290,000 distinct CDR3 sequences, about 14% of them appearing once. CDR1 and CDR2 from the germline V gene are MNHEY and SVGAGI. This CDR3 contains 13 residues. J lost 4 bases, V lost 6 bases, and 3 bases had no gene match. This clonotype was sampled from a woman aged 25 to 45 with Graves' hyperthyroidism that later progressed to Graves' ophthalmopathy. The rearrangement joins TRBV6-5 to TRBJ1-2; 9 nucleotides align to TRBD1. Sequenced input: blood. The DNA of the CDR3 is TGTGCCAGCAGCGCGGACAGGGGCTATGGCTACACCTTC. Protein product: CASSADRGYGYTF.